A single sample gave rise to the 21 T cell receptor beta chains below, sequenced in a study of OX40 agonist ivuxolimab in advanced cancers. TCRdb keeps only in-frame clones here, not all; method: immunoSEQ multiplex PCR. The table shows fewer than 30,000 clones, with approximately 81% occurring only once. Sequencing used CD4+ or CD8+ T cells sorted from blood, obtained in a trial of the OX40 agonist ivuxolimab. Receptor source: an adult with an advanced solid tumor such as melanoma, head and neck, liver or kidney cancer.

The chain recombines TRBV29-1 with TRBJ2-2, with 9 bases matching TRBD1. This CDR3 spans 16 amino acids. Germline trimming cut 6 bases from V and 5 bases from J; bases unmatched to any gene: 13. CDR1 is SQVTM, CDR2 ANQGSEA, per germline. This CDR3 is CSVGAWGQGGTGELFF. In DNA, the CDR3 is TGCAGCGTCGGAGCGTGGGGACAGGGAGGTACCGGGGAGCTGTTTTTT.

CDR3 sequence: CASGRTGADQPQHF. CDR3 coding DNA: TGTGCCAGCGGAAGAACAGGGGCGGATCAGCCCCAGCATTTT. The J gene is TRBJ1-5, the V gene TRBV9; 7 bases agree with TRBD1. The V segment lost 7 bases and the J segment 5 bases; nucleotides outside the gene matches: 9. This CDR3 has 14 amino acids. The V gene's germline CDR1 is SGDLS and CDR2 YYNGEE.

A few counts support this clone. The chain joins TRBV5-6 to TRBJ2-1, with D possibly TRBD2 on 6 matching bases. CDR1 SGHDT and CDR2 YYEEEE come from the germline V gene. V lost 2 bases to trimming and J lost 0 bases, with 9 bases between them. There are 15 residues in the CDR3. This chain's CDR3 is CASSFGTSSYNEQFF. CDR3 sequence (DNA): TGTGCCAGCAGCTTTGGGACTTCCTCCTACAATGAGCAGTTCTTC.

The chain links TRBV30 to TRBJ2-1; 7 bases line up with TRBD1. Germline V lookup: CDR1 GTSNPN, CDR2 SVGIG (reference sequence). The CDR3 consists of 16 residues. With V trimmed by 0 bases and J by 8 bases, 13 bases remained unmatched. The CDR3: CAWSVVLAQGVYEQFF. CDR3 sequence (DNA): TGTGCCTGGAGTGTAGTCCTTGCGCAGGGGGTGTATGAGCAGTTCTTC.

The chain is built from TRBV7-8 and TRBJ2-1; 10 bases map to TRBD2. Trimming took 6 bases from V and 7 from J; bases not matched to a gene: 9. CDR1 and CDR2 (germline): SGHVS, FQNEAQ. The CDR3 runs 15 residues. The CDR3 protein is CASSLLAGLLNEQFF. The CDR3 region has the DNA TGTGCCAGCAGTTTACTAGCGGGATTACTGAATGAGCAGTTCTTC.

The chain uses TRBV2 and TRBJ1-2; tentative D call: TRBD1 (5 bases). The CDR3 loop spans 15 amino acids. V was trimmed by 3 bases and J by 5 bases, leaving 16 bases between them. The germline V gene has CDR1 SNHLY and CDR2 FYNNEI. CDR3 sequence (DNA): TGTGCCAGCAGTGAGTCGATAGGGGCCCCATATGGCTACACCTTC. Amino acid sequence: CASSESIGAPYGYTF.

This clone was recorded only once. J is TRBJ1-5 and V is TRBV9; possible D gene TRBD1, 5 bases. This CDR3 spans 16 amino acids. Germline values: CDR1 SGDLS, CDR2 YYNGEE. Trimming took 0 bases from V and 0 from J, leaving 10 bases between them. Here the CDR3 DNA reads TGTGCCAGCAGCGTAGCTGGGGGTAGTAGCAATCAGCCCCAGCATTTT. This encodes CASSVAGGSSNQPQHF. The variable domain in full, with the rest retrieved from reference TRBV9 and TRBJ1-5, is DSGVTQTPKHLITATGQRVTLRCSPRSGDLSVYWYQQSLDQGLQFLIQYYNGEERAKGNILERFSAQQFPDLHSELNLSSLELGDSALYFCASSVAGGSSNQPQHFGDGTRLSIL.

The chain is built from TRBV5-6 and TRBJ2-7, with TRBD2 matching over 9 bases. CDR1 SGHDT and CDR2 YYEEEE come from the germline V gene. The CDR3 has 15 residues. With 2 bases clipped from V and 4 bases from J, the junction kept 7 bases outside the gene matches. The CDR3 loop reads CASSFGPSGTYEQYF. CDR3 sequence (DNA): TGTGCCAGCAGCTTTGGGCCTAGCGGGACGTACGAGCAGTACTTC.

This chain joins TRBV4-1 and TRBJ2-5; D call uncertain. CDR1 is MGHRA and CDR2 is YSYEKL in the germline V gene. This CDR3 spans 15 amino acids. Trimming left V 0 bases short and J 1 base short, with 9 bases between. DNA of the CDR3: TGCGCCAGCAGCCAAGAATCGTGGGTCCAAGAGACCCAGTACTTC. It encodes CASSQESWVQETQYF.

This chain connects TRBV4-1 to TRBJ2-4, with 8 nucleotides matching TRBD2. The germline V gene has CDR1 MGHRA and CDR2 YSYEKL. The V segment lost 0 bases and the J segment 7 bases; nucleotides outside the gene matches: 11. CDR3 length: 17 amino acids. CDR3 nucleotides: TGCGCCAGCAGCCAAGATGCGACCGGGACTAGGGAGAACATTCAGTACTTC. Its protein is CASSQDATGTRENIQYF.

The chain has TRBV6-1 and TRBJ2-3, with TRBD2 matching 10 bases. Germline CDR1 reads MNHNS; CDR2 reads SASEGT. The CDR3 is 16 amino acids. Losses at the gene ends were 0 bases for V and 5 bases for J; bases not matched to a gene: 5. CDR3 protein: CASSEAAGGPVDTQYF. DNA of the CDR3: TGTGCCAGCAGTGAAGCAGCGGGAGGGCCAGTAGATACGCAGTATTTT.

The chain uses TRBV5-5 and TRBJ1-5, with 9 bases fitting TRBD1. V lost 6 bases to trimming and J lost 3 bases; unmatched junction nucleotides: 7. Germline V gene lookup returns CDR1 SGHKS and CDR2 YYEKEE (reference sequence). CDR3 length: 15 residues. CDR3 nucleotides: TGTGCCAGCAACACCGGGACAGGGCTCAATCAGCCCCAGCATTTT. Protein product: CASNTGTGLNQPQHF.

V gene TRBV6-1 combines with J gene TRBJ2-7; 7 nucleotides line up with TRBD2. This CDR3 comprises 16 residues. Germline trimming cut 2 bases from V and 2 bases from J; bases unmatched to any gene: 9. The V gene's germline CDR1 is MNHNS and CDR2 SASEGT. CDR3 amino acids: CASSEYLSSGPYEQYF. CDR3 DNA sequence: TGTGCCAGCAGTGAATATTTGTCTAGCGGACCCTACGAGCAGTACTTC.

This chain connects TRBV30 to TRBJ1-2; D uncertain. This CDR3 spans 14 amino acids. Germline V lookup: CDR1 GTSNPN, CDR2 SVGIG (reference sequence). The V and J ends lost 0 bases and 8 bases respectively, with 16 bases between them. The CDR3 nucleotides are TGTGCCTGGAGTGTAGGCGCATTCCCCCGGGGCTACACCTTC. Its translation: CAWSVGAFPRGYTF. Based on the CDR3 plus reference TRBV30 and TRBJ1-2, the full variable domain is SQTIHQWPATLVQPVGSPLSLECTVEGTSNPNLYWYRQAAGRGLQLLFYSVGIGQISSEVPQNLSASRPQDRQFILSSKKLLLSDSGFYLCAWSVGAFPRGYTFGSGTRLTVV.

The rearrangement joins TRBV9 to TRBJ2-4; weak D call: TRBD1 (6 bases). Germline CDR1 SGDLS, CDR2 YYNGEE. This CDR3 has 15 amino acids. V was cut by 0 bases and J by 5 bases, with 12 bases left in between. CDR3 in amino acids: CASSVVGGPENIQYF. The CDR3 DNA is TGTGCCAGCAGCGTAGTAGGGGGACCGGAAAACATTCAGTACTTC.

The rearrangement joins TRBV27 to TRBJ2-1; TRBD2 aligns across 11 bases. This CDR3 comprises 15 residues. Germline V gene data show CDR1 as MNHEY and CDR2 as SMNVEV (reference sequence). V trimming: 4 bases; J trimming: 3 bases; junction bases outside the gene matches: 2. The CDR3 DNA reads TGTGCCAGCAGTTGGGGGACTAGCGGCTACAATGAGCAGTTCTTC. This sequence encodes CASSWGTSGYNEQFF.

The CDR3 here is CASSATGTENIQYF. For the CDR3, the DNA is TGTGCCAGCAGCGCGACAGGGACCGAAAACATTCAGTACTTC. The chain recombines TRBV5-6 with TRBJ2-4; 7 bases match TRBD1. Unmatched junction bases numbered 6, after V lost 4 bases and J lost 5 bases. The CDR3 has 14 residues. Germline V lookup: CDR1 SGHDT, CDR2 YYEEEE. Based on the CDR3 plus reference TRBV5-6 and TRBJ2-4, the full variable domain is DAGVTQSPTHLIKTRGQQVTLRCSPKSGHDTVSWYQQALGQGPQFIFQYYEEEERQRGNFPDRFSGHQFPNYSSELNVNALLLGDSALYLCASSATGTENIQYFGAGTRLSVL.

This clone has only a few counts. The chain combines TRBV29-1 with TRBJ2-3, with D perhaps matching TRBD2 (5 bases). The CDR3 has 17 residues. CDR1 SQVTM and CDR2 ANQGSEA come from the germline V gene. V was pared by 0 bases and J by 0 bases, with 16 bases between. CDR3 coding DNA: TGCAGCGTTGAAGATCTGTACGGATGGACTAGCACAGATACGCAGTATTTT. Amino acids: CSVEDLYGWTSTDTQYF.

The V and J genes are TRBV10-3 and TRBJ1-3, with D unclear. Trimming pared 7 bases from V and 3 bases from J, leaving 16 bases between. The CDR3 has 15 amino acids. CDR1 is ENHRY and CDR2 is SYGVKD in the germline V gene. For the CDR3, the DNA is TGTGCCATCACCGAAGACATCCTCCGTGGAAACACCATATATTTT. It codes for CAITEDILRGNTIYF.

In DNA form, the CDR3 reads TGTGCCATCACCACGGGACAGACAAGCTCCTACGAGCAGTACTTC. It codes for CAITTGQTSSYEQYF. The chain is built from TRBV10-3 and TRBJ2-7; 7 nucleotides line up with TRBD1. With 7 bases clipped from V and 0 bases from J, the junction kept 9 bases outside the gene matches. The CDR3 sequence is 15 residues long. The germline V gene encodes CDR1 ENHRY and CDR2 SYGVKD.

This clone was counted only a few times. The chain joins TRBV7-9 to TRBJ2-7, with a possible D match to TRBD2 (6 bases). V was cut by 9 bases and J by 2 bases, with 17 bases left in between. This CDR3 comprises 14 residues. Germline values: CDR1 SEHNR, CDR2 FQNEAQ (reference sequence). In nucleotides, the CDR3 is TGTGCCAGTCAACCTGGTAGCGGCCCCTACGAGCAGTACTTC. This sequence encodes CASQPGSGPYEQYF.